This T cell receptor (beta chain) was documented in a study of identical twins. This clonotype was found a few times. Its antigen is undetermined. All of the donors were Caucasians in good health. TCRdb re-derived calls from the 5' RACE reads in MiXCR, one entry per CDR3 protein. The repertoire has 690,000 or so distinct CDR3 sequences, roughly 6% of them found once; the top ten carry about 1.8%. Study-level findings and limits: Donors were not followed over many years; analysis was cross-sectional.

The sequenced material came from naive T cells sorted from blood. This TCR was recovered from a young man in good health.

The CDR3 region is CASSQESRGIEAFF. DNA of the CDR3: TGTGCCAGCAGCCAAGAGAGCAGGGGCATTGAAGCTTTCTTT. V and J are TRBV3-1 and TRBJ1-1; a possible D gene is TRBD1 (6 bases). This CDR3 is built from 14 residues. V was pared by 0 bases and J by 7 bases, with 12 bases between. CDR1 and CDR2 from the germline V gene are LGHDT and YNNKEL (reference sequence). The variable domain in full, with the rest retrieved from reference TRBV3-1 and TRBJ1-1, is DTAVSQTPKYLVTQMGNDKSIKCEQNLGHDTMYWYKQDSKKFLKIMFSYNNKELIINETVPNRFSPKSPDKAHLNLHINSLELGDSAVYFCASSQESRGIEAFFGQGTRLTVV.